Here is one TCR beta chain with its context. This sample stems from a study of blood T cell repertoires in COVID-19. The assay was immunoSEQ multiplex PCR, and TCRdb's table has in-frame clones only and misses some. Counted here are more than 250,000 clones, approximately 78% occurring once; the ten biggest clones make up 4.5% to 6%. This receptor was identified in a man aged 35-49 years who had been exposed to COVID-19. The sample consisted of PBMCs or T cells enriched from blood (not recorded which).

The CDR3 loop reads CASSFTGSYEQYF. CDR3 bases: TGTGCCAGCAGCTTTACAGGGTCCTACGAGCAGTACTTC. This chain uses TRBV7-9 with TRBJ2-7, with D maybe TRBD1 (6 bases). CDR3 size: 13 residues. Trimming left V 3 bases short and J 1 base short, with 7 bases between. The germline V gene encodes CDR1 SEHNR and CDR2 FQNEAQ (reference sequence). Full variable domain (missing parts from reference TRBV7-9 and TRBJ2-7): DTGVSQNPRHKITKRGQNVTFRCDPISEHNRLYWYRQTLGQGPEFLTYFQNEAQLEKSRLLSDRFSAERPKGSFSTLEIQRTEQGDSAMYLCASSFTGSYEQYFGPGTRLTVT.